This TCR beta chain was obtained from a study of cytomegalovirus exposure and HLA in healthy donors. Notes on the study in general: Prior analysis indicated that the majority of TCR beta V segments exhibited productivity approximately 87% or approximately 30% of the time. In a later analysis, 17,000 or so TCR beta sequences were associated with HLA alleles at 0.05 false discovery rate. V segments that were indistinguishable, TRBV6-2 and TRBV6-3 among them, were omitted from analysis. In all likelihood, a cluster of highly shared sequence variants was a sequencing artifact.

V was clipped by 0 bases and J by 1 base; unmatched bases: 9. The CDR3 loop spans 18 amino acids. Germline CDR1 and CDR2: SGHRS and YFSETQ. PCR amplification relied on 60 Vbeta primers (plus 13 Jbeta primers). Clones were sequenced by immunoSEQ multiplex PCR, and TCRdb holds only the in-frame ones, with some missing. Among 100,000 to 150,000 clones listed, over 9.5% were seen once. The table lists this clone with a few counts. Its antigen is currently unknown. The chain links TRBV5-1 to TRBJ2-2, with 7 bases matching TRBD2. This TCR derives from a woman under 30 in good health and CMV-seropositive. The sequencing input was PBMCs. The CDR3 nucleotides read TGCGCCAGCAGCTTGGAGTCTAGCGGACAAATGAACACCGGGGAGCTGTTTTTT. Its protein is CASSLESSGQMNTGELFF.